The 20 T cell receptor beta chains presented below share a single source sample, sequenced in a study of blood T cell repertoires in COVID-19. The table came from immunoSEQ multiplex PCR; TCRdb's copy has only in-frame clones and leaves some out. The sample holds under 300,000 clones, nearly 90% seen once. Material for sequencing was PBMCs or T cells enriched from blood (not recorded which). Every receptor here comes from a woman aged 55-69 years who had recovered from COVID-19.

The chain employs TRBV7-3 and TRBJ2-1; 12 nucleotides agree with TRBD2. The CDR3 runs 15 residues. Trimming removed 4 bases from V and 5 bases from J; junction bases left unmatched: 3. CDR1 SGHTA and CDR2 FQGTGA come from the germline V gene. The CDR3 loop reads CASSSRLAGDNEQFF. The DNA of the CDR3 is TGTGCCAGCAGCTCGAGACTAGCGGGGGACAATGAGCAGTTCTTC.

The gene calls are TRBV5-5 and TRBJ1-2; maybe TRBD1 (5 bases). The CDR3 spans 14 residues. The V end lost 4 bases, the J end lost 5 bases, and 15 bases lay between the germline ends. Per the germline V gene, CDR1 is SGHKS and CDR2 is YYEKEE (reference sequence). The CDR3 DNA sequence: TGTGCCAGCAGCACCAGACAGCCTACTTATGGCTACACCTTC. Residues: CASSTRQPTYGYTF.

The chain uses TRBV11-2 and TRBJ1-1; 9 positions match TRBD1. The CDR3 consists of 16 residues. CDR1 SGHAT and CDR2 FQNNGV come from the germline V gene. The V gene end was trimmed by 5 bases and the J gene end by 6 bases; junction bases not matched to a gene: 13. The CDR3 region is CASSVADRGGRPEAFF. Written as DNA, the CDR3 is TGTGCCAGCAGCGTGGCGGACAGGGGCGGACGGCCTGAAGCTTTCTTT.

The V gene is TRBV11-2, the J gene TRBJ2-1, with 9 bases lining up with TRBD1. Germline V gene data show CDR1 as SGHAT and CDR2 as FQNNGV. V was pared by 5 bases and J by 7 bases, with 12 bases of the junction left unmatched. The CDR3 contains 16 residues. DNA for the CDR3: TGTGCCAGCAGCGCCCGACAGGGGGATTTCTATAATGAGCAGTTCTTC. Encoded protein: CASSARQGDFYNEQFF.

The genes are TRBV9 and TRBJ2-3, with 7 nucleotides matching TRBD2. The V gene's germline CDR1 is SGDLS and CDR2 YYNGEE. Trimming removed 4 bases from V and 1 base from J; junction bases left unmatched: 3. The CDR3 totals 14 residues. The CDR3 here is CASSYTSGTDTQYF. As DNA, the CDR3 is TGTGCCAGCAGCTATACTAGCGGCACAGATACGCAGTATTTT.

This sequence joins TRBV18 and TRBJ2-7; 10 nucleotides agree with TRBD1. The CDR3 contains 14 residues. From germline, CDR1 is KGHSH and CDR2 LQKENI. V shed 3 bases and J 4 bases; nucleotides not matched to a gene: 3. CDR3 residues: CASSPGTGVYEQYF. The CDR3 coding sequence is TGTGCCAGCTCACCTGGGACAGGGGTATACGAGCAGTACTTC. Filled out from reference TRBV18 and TRBJ2-7, the complete variable domain reads NAGVMQNPRHLVRRRGQEARLRCSPMKGHSHVYWYRQLPEEGLKFMVYLQKENIIDESGMPKERFSAEFPKEGPSILRIQQVVRGDSAAYFCASSPGTGVYEQYFGPGTRLTVT.

The V gene is TRBV19, the J gene TRBJ1-1; the match to TRBD1 covers 8 bases. The CDR3 is 13 amino acids. Trimming cost V 6 bases and J 5 bases; bases outside gene matches: 5. CDR1 and CDR2 from the germline V gene are LNHDA and SQIVND (reference sequence). CDR3 nucleotide sequence: TGTGCCAGTAGGGACAGGGAGGAAACTGAAGCTTTCTTT. Residues: CASRDREETEAFF.

This clone appeared a few times. V and J are TRBV7-2 and TRBJ2-2, with D maybe TRBD1 (6 bases). This CDR3 has 17 amino acids. V lost 2 bases and J lost 5, with 18 bases in between. CDR1 is SGHTA and CDR2 is FQGNSA in the germline V gene. The CDR3 spells CASSLKFIGQTTGELFF. The CDR3 DNA follows: TGTGCCAGCAGCTTAAAGTTTATTGGACAGACAACCGGGGAGCTGTTTTTT.

As regards this clone: Additional DNA sequences in this sample encode the identical CDR3. The chain joins TRBV29-1 to TRBJ2-5, with TRBD2 matching 8 bases. The CDR3 is 12 amino acids. Trimming at V came to 3 bases and at J to 5 bases, leaving 2 bases not matched to a gene. Germline-derived CDR1 and CDR2 are SQVTM and ANQGSEA. This CDR3 is CSVEGGGETQYF. In nucleotides, the CDR3 is TGCAGCGTTGAGGGCGGGGGGGAGACCCAGTACTTC.

The CDR3 loop is CATSRDIPYGYTF. The CDR3 DNA is TGTGCGACTTCCCGGGACATTCCATATGGCTACACCTTC. V is TRBV19 and J is TRBJ1-2; possibly TRBD1 for D (6 bases). The germline CDR1 and CDR2 sequences are LNHDA and SQIVND (reference sequence). The CDR3 is made up of 13 amino acids.

DNA for the CDR3: TGTGCCACCAGCAGACCGGGACAGTTCTATGGCTACACCTTC. It specifies CATSRPGQFYGYTF. The V call is TRBV15, the J call TRBJ1-2; 7 bases fit TRBD1. The germline gives CDR1 LNHNV, CDR2 YYDKDF (reference sequence). V dropped 2 bases and J dropped 4; count of bases not matched to a gene: 4. The CDR3 sequence is 14 residues long.

This chain uses TRBV30 with TRBJ2-7; no firm D call. From germline, CDR1 is GTSNPN and CDR2 SVGIG (reference sequence). V was trimmed by 4 bases and J by 6 bases, leaving 10 bases between them. The CDR3 loop spans 11 amino acids. The CDR3 protein is CAWTLLSEQYF. The CDR3 nucleotides are TGTGCCTGGACCCTCCTATCCGAGCAGTACTTC.

This chain connects TRBV27 to TRBJ1-2; 7 positions agree with TRBD1. The J segment lost 0 bases and the V segment lost 2 bases, leaving 3 bases of the junction unmatched. Germline V lookup: CDR1 MNHEY, CDR2 SMNVEV (reference sequence). The CDR3 runs to 15 residues. The chain's CDR3 is CASSLEGASNYGYTF. The CDR3 nucleotides are TGTGCCAGCAGTTTAGAGGGGGCCTCTAACTATGGCTACACCTTC.

V is TRBV20-1 and J is TRBJ2-1; D not resolved. Germline V lookup: CDR1 DFQATT, CDR2 SNEGSKA (reference sequence). The V and J ends lost 7 bases and 3 bases respectively, with 7 bases between them. This CDR3 is 11 amino acids long. Here the CDR3 DNA reads TGCAGTGGTTCCTTCTACAATGAGCAGTTCTTC. This encodes CSGSFYNEQFF.

The chain uses TRBV30 and TRBJ2-1; TRBD1 matches 7 bases. The ends lost 7 bases at V and 7 bases at J; junction bases unmatched: 4. Germline assignment: CDR1 GTSNPN and CDR2 SVGIG (reference sequence). The CDR3 is 11 residues long. This CDR3 is CASYRGNEQFF. The CDR3 DNA follows: TGTGCCTCTTACAGGGGTAATGAGCAGTTCTTC.

This chain uses TRBV7-8 with TRBJ2-6; 11 bases agree with TRBD1. Germline V gene sequence: CDR1 SGHVS, CDR2 FQNEAQ. Trimming cost V 4 bases and J 6 bases; bases outside gene matches: 14. The CDR3 length is 19 residues. The CDR3 sequence: CASSSPDWDRGAPANVLTF. CDR3 DNA: TGTGCCAGCAGCTCTCCGGATTGGGACAGGGGGGCCCCGGCCAACGTCCTGACTTTC.

In the case of this clone: Other DNA sequences from this sample encode an identical CDR3 as well. The chain couples TRBV30 to TRBJ1-3; D not resolved. Germline V lookup: CDR1 GTSNPN, CDR2 SVGIG (reference sequence). CDR3 length: 13 amino acids. Trimming stripped 5 bases from V and 0 bases from J, with 8 bases between. The CDR3 protein is CAWSGSSGNTIYF. The CDR3, as DNA: TGTGCCTGGTCAGGAAGCTCTGGAAACACCATATATTTT.

This clone was seen a single time. The rearrangement uses TRBV7-9 and TRBJ2-5; TRBD1 might be the D (6 bases). Germline assignment: CDR1 SEHNR and CDR2 FQNEAQ (reference sequence). Trimming took off 4 bases at V and 4 bases at J, with 13 bases between the two ends. The CDR3 has 14 amino acids. The CDR3 spells CASSSTTRGETQYF. Here the CDR3 DNA reads TGTGCCAGCAGCTCTACTACCAGGGGAGAGACCCAGTACTTC.

V usage is TRBV5-1 and J usage is TRBJ2-1, with 8 bases identical to TRBD2. CDR1 SGHRS and CDR2 YFSETQ come from the germline V gene. CDR3 length equals 15 residues. The J segment lost 6 bases and the V segment lost 2 bases, leaving 7 bases of the junction unmatched. Written as DNA, the CDR3 is TGCGCCAGCAGCTTACGGGAGGGCCAGCGCAATGAGCAGTTCTTC. Translating gives CASSLREGQRNEQFF. Variable domain in full (rest from reference TRBV5-1 and TRBJ2-1): KAGVTQTPRYLIKTRGQQVTLSCSPISGHRSVSWYQQTPGQGLQFLFEYFSETQRNKGNFPGRFSGRQFSNSRSEMNVSTLELGDSALYLCASSLREGQRNEQFFGPGTRLTVL.

The rearrangement joins TRBV27 to TRBJ2-1; no clear D gene. Germline V gene sequence: CDR1 MNHEY, CDR2 SMNVEV (reference sequence). CDR3 size: 11 residues. Trimming stripped 5 bases from V and 4 bases from J, with 3 bases between. As DNA, the CDR3 is TGTGCCAGCAGTCTGTACAATGAGCAGTTCTTC. Translating gives CASSLYNEQFF.